This note documents a single TCR beta chain sequence. Its specificity is not known. Between the trimmed V and J ends, which lost 5 bases and 1 base, there was a span of 21 bases. The CDR3 is made up of 17 amino acids. Germline lookup yields CDR1 SGHDT and CDR2 YYEEEE. The multiple sclerosis controls comprised treatment-naive patients whose relapsing-remitting disease was stable or active. Reverse transcription of roughly 0.5 to 1 ug RNA used random hexamers. TCR beta CDR3 was amplified by immunoSEQ covering 54 Vbeta and 13 Jbeta. TCRdb fed the immunoSEQ multiplex PCR reads into MiXCR, producing one record per CDR3 protein. The profile shows 100,000 to 150,000 distinct CDR3 sequences, about 94% of them singletons. The data were obtained in a study of CD8 T cells in Susac syndrome. Findings and caveats of the study: The relatively small number of individuals in the TCR sequencing and HLA analysis was acknowledged by the study.

V is TRBV5-6 and J is TRBJ1-1; D remains ambiguous. Source material: CD4+ T cells from PBMCs. This sequence was found in a human donor with multiple sclerosis. In DNA form, the CDR3 reads TGTGCCAGCAGACTATCTACGGCCCCTACTAAGAACACTGAAGCTTTCTTT. Its protein is CASRLSTAPTKNTEAFF.